Given below is one TCR beta chain in context. This record comes from a study of blood T cell repertoires in COVID-19. The CDR3 loop spans 12 amino acids. Per the germline V gene, CDR1 is SGHDN and CDR2 is FVKESK. V gave up 0 bases and J gave up 5 bases, with 4 bases separating them. Only in-frame clones appear in the TCRdb table, and some are missing; sequencing was by immunoSEQ multiplex PCR. This sample has some 220,000 clones; nearly 90% occur once, and the top ten carry 10% to 15%. The V gene is TRBV14, the J gene TRBJ1-2, with D uncertain. The sample taken for sequencing was peripheral blood. The source is a young woman who had recovered from COVID-19. The CDR3 loop is CASSQDYYGYTF. The CDR3 DNA sequence: TGTGCCAGCAGCCAAGATTATTATGGCTACACCTTC. The full variable domain, in which reference TRBV14 and TRBJ1-2 provide the parts outside the CDR3, is EAGVTQFPSHSVIEKGQTVTLRCDPISGHDNLYWYRRVMGKEIKFLLHFVKESKQDESGMPNNRFLAERTGGTYSTLKVQPAELEDSGVYFCASSQDYYGYTFGSGTRLTVV.